This T cell receptor beta chain was captured in a study of regulatory T cells in long-lasting Graves disease. Study in general: Graves' patients who were just diagnosed had used antithyroid drugs for under 3 months. General study points: Under persistent disease, TRBV28, TRBJ1-2 and TRBJ2-5 were used preferentially. In persistent patients, shared public clonotypes (over 2,500) outnumbered those in new patients (approximately 880).

Per the germline V gene, CDR1 is DFQATT and CDR2 is SNEGSKA (reference sequence). V was cut by 5 bases and J by 6 bases, with 17 bases left in between. The CDR3 covers 13 residues. Time point defined: newly diagnosed GD, antithyroid drugs for less than 3 months. From RNA extracted from PBMCs, the TCR library was made. The table lists this clonotype with many counts. Its antigen is undetermined. The TCR beta library used iRepertoire HTBI primers with Arm-PCR amplification of CDR3. TCRdb ran MiXCR on the multiplex PCR reads and lists one entry per CDR3 protein. This table holds some 460,000 distinct CDR3 sequences, around 15% found once. These records were also assigned to another study, of T cells in Graves' hyperthyroidism and ophthalmopathy. This second report adds: A lack of ophthalmopathy progression within 18 months defined stable Graves' hyperthyroidism.

This sequence joins TRBV20-1 and TRBJ2-7, with a possible D match to TRBD2 (6 bases). The TCR comes from a man between 40 and 49 years old with Graves disease. The source was peripheral blood mononuclear cells (PBMCs), collected at new diagnosis, from a patient treated with antithyroid drugs. The CDR3 coding sequence is TGCAGTGCTTCCTCCAGGAGGGAAGTCGAGCAGTACTTC. This codes for CSASSRREVEQYF.